This T cell receptor (beta chain) was documented in a study of cytomegalovirus exposure and HLA in healthy donors. PCR used 60 Vbeta primers and 13 Jbeta primers. The protocol was immunoSEQ multiplex PCR, while the TCRdb copy is restricted to in-frame clones and leaves out a portion. Here the sample spans under 250,000 clones, about 80% being singletons. The length of the CDR3 is 15 residues. The germline V gene has CDR1 MNHEY and CDR2 SMNVEV (reference sequence). The J segment lost 4 bases and the V segment lost 3 bases, leaving 7 bases of the junction unmatched. Material: PBMCs. The TCR sequence derives from a woman in her fifties or sixties in good health and CMV-seropositive. J is TRBJ1-2 and V is TRBV27; 8 bases match TRBD1. This CDR3 is CASSFQGQELYGYTF. The CDR3 DNA sequence: TGTGCCAGCAGTTTTCAGGGACAGGAACTCTATGGCTACACCTTC.